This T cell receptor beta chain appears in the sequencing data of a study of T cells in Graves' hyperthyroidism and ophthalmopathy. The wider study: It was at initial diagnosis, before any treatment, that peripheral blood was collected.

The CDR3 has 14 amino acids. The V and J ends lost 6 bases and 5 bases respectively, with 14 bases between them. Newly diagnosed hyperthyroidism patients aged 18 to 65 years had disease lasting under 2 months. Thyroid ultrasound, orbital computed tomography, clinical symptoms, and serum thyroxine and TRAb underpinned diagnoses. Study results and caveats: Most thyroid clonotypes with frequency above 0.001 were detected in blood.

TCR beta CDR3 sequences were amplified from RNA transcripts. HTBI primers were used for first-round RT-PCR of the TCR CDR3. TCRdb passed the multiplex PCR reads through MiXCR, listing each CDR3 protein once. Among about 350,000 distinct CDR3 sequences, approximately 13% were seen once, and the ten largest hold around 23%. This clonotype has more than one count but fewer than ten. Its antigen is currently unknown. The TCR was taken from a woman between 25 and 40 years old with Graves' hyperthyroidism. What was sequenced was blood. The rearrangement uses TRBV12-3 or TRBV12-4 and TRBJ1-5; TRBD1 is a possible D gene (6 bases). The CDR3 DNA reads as TGTGCCAGCAGCCAATACAGGGTCGATCAGCCCCAGCATTTT. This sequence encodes CASSQYRVDQPQHF.